Included here is one T cell receptor (beta chain) sequence, with context. Its matching antigen is unknown. The data originate from a study of identifying expanded T cells in peripheral blood. Study conclusions and caveats: Across healthy donors, higher total template counts meant significantly greater approximately two-week count variance. Over around two and four weeks, about 15 and 19 clones changed, versus 1.2 between replicates.

Healthy donors had no documented immune events, such as infections, while sampled. Profiled with immunoSEQ multiplex PCR; TCRdb holds only in-frame clones, not every one. Among 50,000 to 75,000 clones listed, around 83% were seen once. The sequencing sample was made of blood. The clonotype was recovered from a person aged 18 to 75 in good health.

The CDR3 DNA reads TGTGCCTGGGGGCCCGATCGTTCCTGCACCTTC. It specifies CAWGPDRSCTF. This sequence joins TRBV30 and TRBJ1-2; D remains unclear. The V gene's germline CDR1 is GTSNPN and CDR2 SVGIG (reference sequence). V lost 5 bases to trimming and J lost 13 bases, with 17 bases between them. There are 11 residues in the CDR3.